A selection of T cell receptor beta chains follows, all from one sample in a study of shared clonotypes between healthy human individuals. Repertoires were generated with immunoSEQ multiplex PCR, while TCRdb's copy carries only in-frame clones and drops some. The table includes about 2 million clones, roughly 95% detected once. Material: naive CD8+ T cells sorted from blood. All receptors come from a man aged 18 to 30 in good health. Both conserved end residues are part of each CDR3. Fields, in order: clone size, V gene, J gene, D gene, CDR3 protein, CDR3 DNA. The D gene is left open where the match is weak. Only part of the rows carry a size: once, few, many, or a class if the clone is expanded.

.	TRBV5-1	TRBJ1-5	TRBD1	CASSLDRVPSGSDQPQHF	TGCGCCAGCAGCTTAGACAGGGTACCGTCAGGGTCAGATCAGCCCCAGCATTTT
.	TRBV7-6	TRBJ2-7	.	CASSLAGLGSHEQYF	TGTGCCAGCAGCTTAGCGGGACTTGGGAGTCACGAGCAGTACTTC
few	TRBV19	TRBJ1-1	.	CASSLKQVRTEAFF	TGTGCCAGTAGTCTGAAGCAGGTGCGCACTGAAGCTTTCTTT
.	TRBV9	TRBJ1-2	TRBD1	CASSSTGAGYTF	TGTGCCAGCAGCTCGACAGGGGCTGGCTACACCTTC
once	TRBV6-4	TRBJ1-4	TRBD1	CASRQGARWEKLFF	TGTGCCAGTAGACAGGGGGCGCGTTGGGAAAAACTGTTTTTT
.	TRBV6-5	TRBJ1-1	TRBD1	CASSFGDRPTEAFF	TGTGCCAGCAGTTTCGGGGACAGACCTACTGAAGCTTTCTTT
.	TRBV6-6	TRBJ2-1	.	CASSYSVDEQFF	TGTGCCAGCAGTTACTCTGTGGATGAGCAGTTCTTC
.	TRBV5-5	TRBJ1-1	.	CASSLWLDSPEAFF	TGTGCCAGCAGCTTGTGGTTGGATTCCCCTGAAGCTTTCTTT
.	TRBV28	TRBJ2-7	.	CASSLPSEYYEQYF	TGTGCCAGCAGTTTGCCTAGCGAATACTACGAGCAGTACTTC
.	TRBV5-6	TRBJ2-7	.	CASSFLYEQYF	TGTGCCAGCAGCTTTCTTTACGAGCAGTACTTC
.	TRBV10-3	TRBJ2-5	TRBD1	CAISKGQGGIETQYF	TGTGCCATCAGTAAGGGACAGGGGGGTATTGAGACCCAGTACTTC
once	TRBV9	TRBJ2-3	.	CASSLAGAVTDTQYF	TGTGCCAGCAGTCTCGCGGGGGCGGTTACAGATACGCAGTATTTT
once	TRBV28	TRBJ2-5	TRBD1	CASIGTGAIEETQYF	TGTGCCAGCATTGGGACAGGGGCTATAGAAGAGACCCAGTACTTC
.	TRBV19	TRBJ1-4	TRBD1	CASSIYLFWDRGAAKEKLFF	TGTGCCAGTAGTATATATCTTTTTTGGGACAGGGGCGCCGCAAAGGAAAAACTGTTTTTT
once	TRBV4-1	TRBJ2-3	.	CASSQDVGWGADTQYF	TGCGCCAGCAGCCAAGATGTAGGTTGGGGCGCAGATACGCAGTATTTT
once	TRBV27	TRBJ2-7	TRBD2	CASSKGLAGGGSYEQYF	TGTGCCAGCAGTAAAGGACTAGCGGGAGGCGGCTCCTACGAGCAGTACTTC
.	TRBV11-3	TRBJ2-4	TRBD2	CASASRWGLARHLAKNIQYF	TGTGCCAGCGCGTCGAGGTGGGGACTAGCGAGGCATTTGGCCAAAAACATTCAGTACTTC
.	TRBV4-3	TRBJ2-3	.	CASSQLWTDTQYF	TGCGCCAGCAGCCAACTATGGACAGATACGCAGTATTTT
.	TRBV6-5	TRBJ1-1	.	CASSYGELNTEAFF	TGTGCCAGCAGTTACGGGGAGTTGAACACTGAAGCTTTCTTT
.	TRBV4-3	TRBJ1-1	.	CASSQTADIPNDTEAFF	TGCGCCAGCAGCCAAACGGCGGACATCCCAAACGACACTGAAGCTTTCTTT
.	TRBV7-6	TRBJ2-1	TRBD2	CASSPPTSGRAGYNEQFF	TGTGCCAGCAGCCCACCGACTAGCGGGAGGGCGGGCTACAATGAGCAGTTCTTC
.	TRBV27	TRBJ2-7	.	CASSLLQGTEQYF	TGTGCCAGCTCACTCCTACAGGGTACCGAGCAGTACTTC
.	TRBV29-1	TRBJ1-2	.	CSVEGQAKPITF	TGCAGCGTTGAAGGGCAGGCGAAACCTATCACCTTC
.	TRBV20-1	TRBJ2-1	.	CSAETLMGQFF	TGCAGTGCTGAGACCCTAATGGGGCAGTTCTTC
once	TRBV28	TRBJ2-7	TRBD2	CASSLSGGGYEQYF	TGTGCCAGCAGTTTATCAGGCGGGGGATACGAGCAGTACTTC
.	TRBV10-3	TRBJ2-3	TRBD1	CAISGTGGTDTQYF	TGTGCCATCAGTGGGACAGGGGGTACAGATACGCAGTATTTT
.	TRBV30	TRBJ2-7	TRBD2	CAWSSAFGLAGDEQYF	TGTGCCTGGAGTAGCGCATTCGGACTAGCAGGCGACGAGCAGTACTTC
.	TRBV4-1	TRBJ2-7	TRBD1	CASSQSRGPSYEQYF	TGCGCCAGCAGCCAATCTAGGGGGCCATCCTACGAGCAGTACTTC
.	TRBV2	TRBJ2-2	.	CASSERDTGELFF	TGTGCCAGCAGTGAAAGGGACACCGGGGAGCTGTTTTTT
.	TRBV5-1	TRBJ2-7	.	CASSSDGSYEQYF	TGCGCCAGCAGCTCGGACGGCTCCTACGAGCAGTACTTC
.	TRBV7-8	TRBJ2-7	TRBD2	CASSLAVAGGEQYF	TGTGCCAGCAGCTTAGCGGTGGCGGGAGGCGAGCAGTACTTC
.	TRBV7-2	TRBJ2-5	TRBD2	CASSEILAGQETQYF	TGTGCCAGCAGCGAGATACTAGCGGGGCAAGAGACCCAGTACTTC
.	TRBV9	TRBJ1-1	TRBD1	CASSTTGTAEAFF	TGTGCCAGCAGCACGACGGGGACAGCTGAAGCTTTCTTT
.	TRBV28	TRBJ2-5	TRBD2	CASSRRTDGRSTQYF	TGTGCCAGCAGTCGCCGGACGGACGGGAGGTCTACCCAGTACTTC
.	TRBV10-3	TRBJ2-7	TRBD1	CAISDRQGSSYEQYF	TGTGCCATCAGTGATCGACAGGGGAGCTCCTACGAGCAGTACTTC
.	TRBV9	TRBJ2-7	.	CASSVGPSATYEQYF	TGTGCCAGCAGCGTAGGTCCTTCGGCTACCTACGAGCAGTACTTC
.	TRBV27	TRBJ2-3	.	CASDGVARSDTQYF	TGTGCCAGCGACGGGGTAGCACGGTCAGATACGCAGTATTTT
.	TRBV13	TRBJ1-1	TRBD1	CASSLEANRGKNTEAFF	TGTGCCAGCAGCTTAGAGGCTAACAGGGGCAAGAACACTGAAGCTTTCTTT
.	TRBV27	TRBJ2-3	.	CASSLRGLGTDTQYF	TGTGCCAGCAGTTTACGGGGGCTGGGCACAGATACGCAGTATTTT
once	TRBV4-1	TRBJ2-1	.	CASSQGPEWDEQFF	TGCGCCAGCAGCCAAGGGCCCGAATGGGATGAGCAGTTCTTC
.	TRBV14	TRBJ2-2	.	CASSQDDYPGELFF	TGTGCCAGCAGCCAAGACGACTACCCCGGGGAGCTGTTTTTT
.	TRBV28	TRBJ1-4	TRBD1	CASSLRGGTDTNEKLFF	TGTGCCAGCAGTTTGAGAGGGGGGACAGATACTAATGAAAAACTGTTTTTT